This TCR beta chain is from a study of cytomegalovirus exposure and HLA in healthy donors. Study summary: In an earlier analysis, around 120 million unique TCR beta sequences were found from some 200 million T cells. Whole-study findings and limits: According to the study, around 150 TCR beta chains were cytomegalovirus-associated.

A note on this clone: No antigen is known for it.

A multiplex PCR was run with 60 Vbeta primers and 13 Jbeta primers. Method: immunoSEQ multiplex PCR; TCRdb's copy keeps in-frame clones and lacks some. The sample holds under 150,000 clones, around 80% seen once. This cohort consisted of healthy bone marrow donors. Germline V gives CDR1 SGHAT, CDR2 FQNNGV. Deletions cut 1 base from V and 7 bases from J, with 16 bases between. There are 15 residues in the CDR3. The clonotype was recovered from a man aged 45 to 65 in good health and CMV-seronegative. The chain employs TRBV11-2 and TRBJ1-1, with D unclear. What was sequenced was PBMCs. DNA of the CDR3: TGTGCCAGCAGCTTAGGCAGAGTCTACGAGGTTGAAGCTTTCTTT. It is translated as CASSLGRVYEVEAFF.